The rows below give T cell receptor beta chains drawn from one sample of a study of OX40 agonist ivuxolimab in advanced cancers. The repertoire was sequenced with immunoSEQ multiplex PCR; TCRdb's copy has only in-frame clones and lacks some. Of roughly 69,000 clones listed, 75% to 95% are singletons. Here the sequenced sample was CD4+ or CD8+ T cells sorted from blood, taken in a trial of the OX40 agonist ivuxolimab. These receptors were obtained from an adult with an advanced solid tumor such as melanoma, head and neck, liver or kidney cancer. Both conserved end residues are trimmed from each CDR3.

V gene | CDR3 length | CDR3 protein
TRBV2 | 14 | ASTLLGGGTRGEQF
TRBV28 | 14 | ASSPSGQGYVGELF
TRBV5-6 | 17 | ASSYPGLAGVWGTDTQY
TRBV4-2 | 12 | ASSHNRAGAGYT
TRBV6-5 | 13 | ASSYSAGQGTEAF
TRBV18 | 15 | ASSPPRTGLMANEQF
TRBV20-1 | 9 | SARVNTEAF
TRBV7-2 | 12 | ASSLVPYSREQY
TRBV28 | 13 | ASGQSSGRQETQY
TRBV30 | 12 | AWRGEGEMYEQF
TRBV2 | 13 | ASSRHPPGDYGYT
TRBV4-1 | 14 | ASSPERAGGPYEQY
TRBV2 | 12 | ASRDSEPNEKLF
TRBV7-9 | 12 | ASSRGQGQEKLF
TRBV2 | 11 | ASRTGGIWGYT
TRBV7-2 | 11 | ASSLKGVAAQH
TRBV18 | 12 | ASSPPGGWETQY
TRBV15 | 14 | ATSRDGTTSTDTQY
TRBV18 | 12 | ASSPTEGNYGYT
TRBV14 | 13 | ASSLLAVPYNEQF
TRBV5-7 | 14 | ASSLESRARDEKLF
TRBV6-6 | 11 | ASKTGNTGELF
TRBV5-1 | 11 | ASREDWHNEQF
TRBV18 | 12 | ASSPRGPQETQY
TRBV28 | 12 | ASSQNRFGYGYT
TRBV29-1 | 12 | SVMRTSDSNEQF
TRBV6-4 | 11 | ASSRAGGLGQF
TRBV5-4 | 12 | ASSLGGRDYEQY
TRBV6-1 | 12 | ASRGVGSNQPQH
TRBV7-3 | 14 | ASSAGGGTRTGELF
TRBV7-3 | 11 | ASSLEGKTEAF
TRBV7-9 | 12 | ASSPRGRGDTQY
TRBV6-5 | 13 | ASTSLAGVSDTQY
TRBV5-1 | 13 | ASSLGQGSYNEQF
TRBV11-1 | 16 | ASSLRFVGLANTGELF
TRBV18 | 14 | ASSPYSTGLNQPQH
TRBV10-3 | 10 | ASRGGTDTQY
TRBV6-1 | 12 | ASTRDRGGEKLF
TRBV11-2 | 15 | ASSSPGPGRGNYGYT
TRBV14 | 16 | ASSQDPNTGAAHKTQY
TRBV9 | 13 | ASSVSQASGNEQF